This T cell receptor beta chain was sequenced in a study of T cell repertoires in cytomegalovirus infection (dated by TCRdb to about 2019). Study-wide context: The HLA type of each donor mattered for the analysis, because public TCR beta signatures pointed to carriage of CMV infection along with the matching HLA type.

Worth noting for this clonotype: Its antigen specificity is not known. Base-call qualities are not available, and no considerably larger clone is one nucleotide away.

Sequenced on an Illumina HiSeq 1500. TCRdb reanalyzed the raw reads on its own, using fastp at Q25 for trimming and MiXCR for clone calling, and kept in-frame beta chains. Rows with one shared CDR3 protein collapse into an entry with the most common genes and DNA. This sample has hundreds of thousands of distinct CDR3 sequences in its table, and under 40% of those were observed once. Around 2.6% of the sample rests with the top ten. Overall results and qualifications from the work: The ex vivo response was dominated by HLA-C-restricted CMV-specific TCR beta clonotypes, which also provided the single most frequent clonotype in two of eight donors. Cumulative frequency of public TCR beta family members discriminated carriers of CMV infection plus the relevant HLA type in this cohort and an independent roughly 350-donor cohort.

The germline V gene sets CDR1 to MDHEN and CDR2 to SYDVKM. The CDR3 contains 14 residues, cysteine and phenylalanine counted. Only the CDR3 DNA is retained, 42 bases long and in frame from the first base. Trimming removed 8 bases from V and 7 bases from J, leaving 18 bases between the germline ends. Sample: PBMCs. The clonotype comes from a human donor in good health (CMV status not recorded). Some clones in this sample may be carry-over from other donors' samples. The rearrangement combines TRBV28 with TRBJ2-1; matching of 5 bases hints at TRBD2 as the D gene. The CDR3 sequence is CASGRTGNGNEQFF. In nucleotide form, the sequence is TGTGCCAGCGGGCGGACGGGAAATGGAAATGAGCAGTTCTTC.